This passage covers 9 T cell receptor beta chains from one sample sequenced in a study of siplizumab effects on memory and regulatory T cells. Data came from immunoSEQ multiplex PCR; TCRdb stores just in-frame clones and leaves some out. This table holds about 91,000 clones, over 85% found once. Input material: CD8+ T cells sorted from blood. The receptor source for this set is a human donor in good health.

By share, this clone ranks as medium-sized (0.01 to 0.1%). The chain is built from TRBV7-9 and TRBJ1-5; possible D gene TRBD1, 5 bases. The CDR3 loop spans 15 amino acids. Trimming pared 3 bases from V and 7 bases from J, leaving 16 bases between. The germline gives CDR1 SEHNR, CDR2 FQNEAQ (reference sequence). CDR3 region: CASSLGPGKGQPQHF. Written as DNA, the CDR3 is TGTGCCAGCAGCTTGGGGCCGGGGAAGGGACAGCCCCAGCATTTT.

J is TRBJ2-7 and V is TRBV27; 7 bases are a match to TRBD1. Germline lookup yields CDR1 MNHEY and CDR2 SMNVEV (reference sequence). Losses at the gene ends were 3 bases for V and 2 bases for J; bases not matched to a gene: 7. The CDR3 covers 15 residues. The CDR3 DNA is TGTGCCAGCAGTTTCGCCGGTGACAGGGCCTACGAGCAGTACTTC. This codes for CASSFAGDRAYEQYF.

Note on this clone: A read error may produce the germline difference seen at one junction end. This chain links TRBV11-2 with TRBJ2-2, with D maybe TRBD2 (6 bases). Per germline, CDR1 SGHAT and CDR2 FQNNGV. The CDR3 length is 11 residues. CDR3 nucleotide sequence: TGTGCCAGCGCCTGGGGGGTGCACGTGGTTTTT. It specifies CASAWGVHVVF.

The CDR3 loop reads CASSQERKSGVRYGYTF. The CDR3, as DNA: TGCGCCAGCAGCCAAGAACGAAAGTCGGGGGTCAGGTATGGCTACACCTTC. The chain carries TRBV4-1 and TRBJ1-2, with a tentative D call TRBD1 (5 bases). The germline V and J ends were trimmed by 0 bases and 5 bases, with 19 bases remaining between them. The V gene's germline CDR1 is MGHRA and CDR2 YSYEKL. The CDR3 sequence is 17 residues long.

J is TRBJ1-2 and V is TRBV7-9; D remains ambiguous. The CDR3 has 12 amino acids. CDR1 and CDR2 (germline): SEHNR, FQNEAQ (reference sequence). Trimming cost V 5 bases and J 4 bases, with 8 bases left between them. The CDR3 DNA sequence: TGTGCCAGCAGCCCCAACGGCTATGGCTACACCTTC. Amino acid sequence: CASSPNGYGYTF.

In its sample, this clone was seen once. The CDR3 protein is CASSPHLTSTDTQYF. CDR3 sequence (DNA): TGTGCCAGCAGCCCGCATTTGACTAGCACAGATACGCAGTATTTT. V gene TRBV13 combines with J gene TRBJ2-3; D gene uncertain. The V gene lost 5 bases and the J gene lost 0 bases, with 12 bases spanning the gap. Germline V gives CDR1 PRHDT, CDR2 FYEKMQ (reference sequence). This CDR3 is built from 15 residues. The full variable domain, in which reference TRBV13 and TRBJ2-3 provide the parts outside the CDR3, is AAGVIQSPRHLIKEKRETATLKCYPIPRHDTVYWYQQGPGQDPQFLISFYEKMQSDKGSIPDRFSAQQFSDYHSELNMSSLELGDSALYFCASSPHLTSTDTQYFGPGTRLTVL.

J is TRBJ1-1 and V is TRBV21-1; the table calls TRBD1, which could not be checked here. TRBV21-1 is listed as a pseudogene. The CDR3 is 15 residues long. CDR3 residues: CASSKKGEENTEAFF. In DNA form, the CDR3 reads TGTGCCAGCAGCAAAAAAGGGGAAGAGAACACTGAAGCTTTCTTT.

J is TRBJ2-5 and V is TRBV6-6; weak D call: TRBD2 (5 bases). Germline CDR1 and CDR2: MNHNY and SVGAGI (reference sequence). This CDR3 comprises 12 residues. Trimming shortened V by 2 bases and J by 4 bases, and 5 bases separated the two germline ends. The CDR3 here is CASSYAGETQYF. The CDR3, as DNA: TGTGCCAGCAGTTACGCGGGAGAGACCCAGTACTTC.

The V gene is TRBV6-4, the J gene TRBJ2-1; no clear D gene. CDR3 size: 13 residues. Looked up from germline, CDR1 is MRHNA and CDR2 is SNTAGT. V shed 0 bases and J shed 9 bases, with 9 bases lying between them. CDR3 amino acids: CASSDSVVAEQFF. In DNA form, the CDR3 reads TGTGCCAGCAGTGACTCGGTAGTCGCTGAGCAGTTCTTC.